This TCR beta chain derives from a study of monozygotic twins with inflammatory bowel disease. Details on this clonotype: Antigen: not known.

Study conclusions and caveats: Patient repertoires may have gained variability from differing immunosuppressive treatments.

The CDR3 extends over 14 amino acids. Germline V lookup: CDR1 SNHLY, CDR2 FYNNEI. Unfractionated whole blood yielded total RNA, and T cells were not sorted. Template switching added UMIs carrying a 6-nucleotide sample barcode. TCRdb reprocessed the 5' RACE reads and keeps a single row for each CDR3 protein, giving no DNA. Here the sample table reports around 400,000 distinct CDR3 sequences. This TCR derives from a human donor with ulcerative colitis or Crohn's disease, or a healthy co-twin of an affected twin (not recorded which). Sequencing was done on a sample of blood. This chain uses TRBV2 with TRBJ2-3; TCRdb picks TRBD1, but there is no DNA to check that call. The chain's CDR3 is CASRLQGWTDTQYF.